This T cell receptor (beta chain) emerged from a study of blood T cell repertoires in COVID-19. Turning to the study itself: COVID-19 samples from acute and convalescent phases originated in the United States, Italy and Spain. PBMCs, B-cell-depleted T cells, or T cells provided the cDNA or gDNA that made up the material.

The CDR3 covers 17 residues. Trimming took 3 bases from V and 1 from J, leaving 15 bases between them. Germline values: CDR1 SGHVS, CDR2 FQNEAQ. Authors' analysis steps: Using reference gene primer amplification, nucleated cell counts were estimated. Profiled with immunoSEQ multiplex PCR; TCRdb holds only in-frame clones, not every one. The DNA gave D and trimming, while V, J and clone size come from that table. The table shows more than 200,000 clones, with approximately 90% occurring only once. Cohorts were determined from participant-reported clinical history. The sequenced material came from PBMCs or T cells enriched from blood (not recorded which). The clonotype originates from a woman aged 25 to 45 with acute COVID-19. The V gene is TRBV7-8, the J gene TRBJ1-4, with no clear D. The CDR3 nucleotides read TGTGCCAGCAGCTTGAGCCTCTGGAGGTTAACTAATGAAAAACTGTTTTTT. It codes for CASSLSLWRLTNEKLFF.